These 3 T cell receptor beta chains were sequenced from one sample in a study of T cells after yellow fever vaccination. TCRdb independently ran MiXCR on the 5' RACE reads; one entry per CDR3 protein. The table has about 300,000 distinct CDR3 sequences, around 6.8% seen once. The sample here was PBMCs, taken more than 40 days after the first yellow fever vaccination. These receptors all stem from a man between 18 and 29 years old who received the YFV17D yellow fever vaccine.

This clonotype was counted only a few times. The chain has TRBV10-3 and TRBJ1-6, with D maybe TRBD1 (6 bases). Germline V gene sequence: CDR1 ENHRY, CDR2 SYGVKD. The V and J ends lost 4 bases and 5 bases respectively, with 21 bases between them. This CDR3 region has 18 residues. The CDR3 reads CAISGRDNSRTHNSPLHF. The CDR3 DNA reads as TGTGCCATCAGTGGCCGGGACAACAGCAGGACTCATAATTCACCCCTCCACTTT.

In this sample, this clonotype turned up a few times. The chain uses TRBV7-2 and TRBJ1-1; tentatively, D is TRBD1 (5 bases). From germline, CDR1 is SGHTA and CDR2 FQGNSA. The CDR3 is 14 amino acids. Trimming removed 5 bases at V and 5 bases at J, with 15 bases between. CDR3 sequence: CASSHYAGGTEAFF. The CDR3, as DNA: TGTGCCAGCAGCCACTACGCGGGGGGGACTGAAGCTTTCTTT.

This clonotype was counted a few times. This chain connects TRBV6-5 to TRBJ1-6, with 7 bases aligning to TRBD1. Trimming cost V 1 base and J 7 bases; bases outside gene matches: 7. CDR3 length equals 16 residues. Germline V gene sequence: CDR1 MNHEY, CDR2 SVGAGI. The CDR3 nucleotides read TGTGCCAGCAGTTACTTCGGAGGGGGCCCAAATTCACCCCTCCACTTT. Amino acids: CASSYFGGGPNSPLHF.